The 10 T cell receptor beta chains listed next were all sequenced from one sample in a study of T cell repertoires in cytomegalovirus infection (dated by TCRdb to between 2018 and 2021). The antigens for these receptors are not known. The meaning of the sample's treatment or condition label: in vitro stimulation with specific CMV peptide epitopes to enrich CMV-specific T cells. Sequencing was carried out with an Illumina HiSeq 1500. The public reads were reanalyzed by TCRdb: fastp trimming at Q25, MiXCR alignment, in-frame beta chains only. CDR3 protein duplicates are merged, each entry listing the most common genes and DNA. The sample has about 140,000 distinct CDR3 sequences on record, roughly a third of them singletons. The top ten constitute roughly 51% of the sample. This material consisted of CD8+ T cells from cultured PBMCs, taken from culture after CMV antigen stimulation. These TCRs come from a human donor in good health (CMV status not recorded). Some clones in this sample may be carry-over from other donors' samples.

This clonotype has a count of ten or more. The chain carries TRBV12-3 or TRBV12-4 and TRBJ1-4; 9 nucleotides agree with TRBD1. The CDR3 totals 15 residues. The trim removed 7 bases at V and 7 bases at J, leaving 10 bases unmatched. CDR3 DNA sequence: TGTGCCAGCAACCACCCGACAGGGGGGGTTGAAAAACTGTTTTTT. Protein sequence: CASNHPTGGVEKLFF.

This clonotype came up many times. The rearrangement links TRBV5-6 to TRBJ2-7; 7 bases map to TRBD1. After removal of 2 bases from V and 6 bases from J, the junction contained 5 bases not matched to a gene. This CDR3 has 13 amino acids. From germline, CDR1 is SGHDT and CDR2 YYEEEE. The CDR3 loop reads CASSLGGRVEQYF. CDR3 sequence (DNA): TGTGCCAGCAGCTTAGGGGGCCGGGTCGAGCAGTACTTC.

This clonotype occurred a few times. V and J are TRBV12-3 or TRBV12-4 and TRBJ2-1; D remains ambiguous. This CDR3 spans 14 amino acids. With 2 bases removed from V and 8 bases from J, the gap between germline ends came to 13 bases. CDR3 nucleotides: TGTGCCAGCAGTTTAAGTCCTCATCGGGATGAGCAGTTCTTC. Protein sequence: CASSLSPHRDEQFF.

This clonotype showed up many times. The chain combines TRBV2 with TRBJ2-7, with D hard to call. The length of the CDR3 is 13 residues. Germline loops: CDR1 SNHLY, CDR2 FYNNEI. V lost 8 bases and J 1 base, leaving 12 bases between the germline ends. CDR3 DNA: TGTGCCAGCGCAGCTCCGATATCCTACGAGCAGTACTTC. Its protein product is CASAAPISYEQYF.

There are a few counts of this clonotype. The chain joins TRBV7-6 to TRBJ1-1; 9 bases align to TRBD1. This CDR3 has 15 residues. J lost 7 bases, V lost 2 bases, and 8 bases had no gene match. Per germline, CDR1 SGHVS and CDR2 FNYEAQ. The CDR3 coding sequence is TGTGCCAGCAGCTTACAACAGGGGGCACGTGATGAAGCTTTCTTT. Translated: CASSLQQGARDEAFF.

The chain has TRBV29-1 and TRBJ2-7; D ambiguous. The ends were cut back, 2 bases at V and 3 bases at J, with 8 bases in the middle. The CDR3 is 12 amino acids. The V gene's germline CDR1 is SQVTM and CDR2 ANQGSEA. CDR3 DNA sequence: TGCAGCGTTGAATCCTCAGGCTACGAGCAGTACTTC. This sequence encodes CSVESSGYEQYF.

This clonotype was observed many times. The genes are TRBV7-2 and TRBJ2-7; 11 nucleotides match TRBD2. The J segment lost 4 bases and the V segment lost 3 bases, leaving 5 bases of the junction unmatched. This CDR3 is 15 amino acids long. Germline V gene sequence: CDR1 SGHTA, CDR2 FQGNSA. The CDR3 protein is CASSFSGGASYEQYF. Here the CDR3 DNA reads TGTGCCAGCAGCTTTAGCGGGGGGGCTTCTTACGAGCAGTACTTC.

The V gene is TRBV19, the J gene TRBJ2-2; D remains unclear. Germline V gene sequence: CDR1 LNHDA, CDR2 SQIVND (reference sequence). The CDR3 length is 15 residues. V was trimmed by 0 bases and J by 4 bases, leaving 9 bases between them. The DNA of the CDR3 is TGTGCCAGTAGTATAGATCTCGGGTCCACCGGGGAGCTGTTTTTT. Encoded protein: CASSIDLGSTGELFF.

This sequence joins TRBV12-3 or TRBV12-4 and TRBJ2-7; 7 nucleotides align to TRBD1. The ends lost 6 bases at V and 3 bases at J; junction bases unmatched: 8. This CDR3 spans 14 amino acids. The CDR3 spells CASSPGTVSYEQYF. The CDR3 region has the DNA TGTGCCAGCAGCCCCGGGACAGTGAGCTACGAGCAGTACTTC.

V is TRBV6-6 and J is TRBJ2-7, with a tentative D call TRBD1 (5 bases). Germline CDR1 and CDR2: MNHNY and SVGAGI (reference sequence). This CDR3 has 13 residues. Trimming took 6 bases from V and 0 from J, leaving 9 bases between them. This chain's CDR3 is CASRVRDSYEQYF. The DNA for the CDR3 is TGTGCCAGCAGGGTCAGGGACTCCTACGAGCAGTACTTC.